This passage covers 17 T cell receptor beta chains from one sample sequenced in a study of identical twins. TCRdb independently ran MiXCR on the 5' RACE reads; one entry per CDR3 protein. The data hold 1.5 million to 2 million distinct CDR3 sequences, with 32% observed a single time. Sequencing was performed on cord blood. Receptor source: a newborn girl in good health.

This clonotype was picked up a small number of times. This rearrangement joins TRBV5-1 to TRBJ2-1; 7 nucleotides align to TRBD2. J gave up 6 bases and V 0 bases, and 3 bases lay outside the gene matches. CDR1 SGHRS and CDR2 YFSETQ come from the germline V gene. The CDR3 is 14 residues long. This chain's CDR3 is CASSLDWTSNEQFF. The CDR3 DNA follows: TGCGCCAGCAGCTTGGATTGGACTAGCAATGAGCAGTTCTTC.

This clonotype was observed a handful of times. The chain recombines TRBV7-2 with TRBJ1-3; D not resolved. The CDR3 is made up of 14 amino acids. CDR1 and CDR2 (germline): SGHTA, FQGNSA. The ends were cut back, 1 base at V and 4 bases at J, with 8 bases in the middle. The DNA of the CDR3 is TGTGCCAGCAGCTTAGGATTGGCGGGAAACACCATATATTTT. It encodes CASSLGLAGNTIYF.

The rearrangement uses TRBV10-3 and TRBJ2-7; D call uncertain. Per germline, CDR1 ENHRY and CDR2 SYGVKD. The CDR3 is 16 residues long. Trimming took off 0 bases at V and 3 bases at J, with 15 bases between the two ends. This CDR3 reads CAISESEFLKGYEQYF. Here the CDR3 DNA reads TGTGCCATCAGTGAGTCGGAATTTTTGAAGGGCTACGAGCAGTACTTC.

This clonotype was picked up a small number of times. This chain joins TRBV27 and TRBJ2-5; D not certain. Germline CDR1 and CDR2: MNHEY and SMNVEV (reference sequence). V shed 4 bases and J shed 5 bases, with 14 bases lying between them. The CDR3 length is 14 residues. CDR3 DNA sequence: TGTGCCAGCAGTTCCGGATCTCGCAGGGAGACCCAGTACTTC. As protein: CASSSGSRRETQYF.

On this clonotype itself: A much larger clone differs by one base, so this may be a read error. This chain uses TRBV28 with TRBJ1-2; possible D gene TRBD1, 6 bases. CDR1 and CDR2 from the germline V gene are MDHEN and SYDVKM. The CDR3 runs 13 residues. As DNA, the CDR3 is TGTGCCGGCAGCCGATGGGGGGCGTCTGGCTACACCTTC. This gives the protein CAGSRWGASGYTF.

The gene calls are TRBV7-2 and TRBJ2-2, with D tentatively TRBD2 (6 bases). This CDR3 is built from 15 residues. Per the germline V gene, CDR1 is SGHTA and CDR2 is FQGNSA. Trimming took 2 bases from V and 2 from J, leaving 9 bases between them. The CDR3 sequence: CASSLKRVNTGELFF. The CDR3 DNA reads TGTGCCAGCAGCTTAAAGCGGGTCAACACCGGGGAGCTGTTTTTT.

As regards this clonotype: Compared with germline, one end of the junction differs, possibly owing to a read error. The chain combines TRBV2 with TRBJ2-7, with D perhaps matching TRBD1 or TRBD2 (6 bases each). CDR1 and CDR2 from the germline V gene are SNHLY and FYNNEI. There are 13 residues in the CDR3. For the CDR3, the DNA is TGTGCCAGGTCCGAGGGGGGCGGATACGAGCATTACTTC. Its protein product is CARSEGGGYEHYF.

This chain joins TRBV29-1 and TRBJ1-1, with D possibly being TRBD1 (5 bases). V lost 6 bases and J 7 bases, leaving 15 bases between the germline ends. The CDR3 runs 12 residues. The germline V gene encodes CDR1 SQVTM and CDR2 ANQGSEA. The DNA for the CDR3 is TGCAGCGTCCGCCAGCAGGGATTTGAAGCTTTCTTT. This encodes CSVRQQGFEAFF.

This clonotype was seen once. This may arise from a read error, as a much more abundant clone is one base away. The chain carries TRBV14 and TRBJ1-2; no firm D call. V lost 3 bases and J lost 3, with 8 bases in between. CDR3 length: 13 amino acids. Per germline, CDR1 SGHDN and CDR2 FVKESK. The CDR3: CASSHRADYGYTF. CDR3 in DNA: TGTGCCAGCAGCCACCGGGCGGACTATGGCTACACCTTC.

This clonotype was counted ten times or more. The V and J genes are TRBV6-5 and TRBJ2-3; D not certain. V lost 6 bases, J lost 0 bases, and 4 bases lay in between. CDR1 and CDR2 from the germline V gene are MNHEY and SVGAGI. The CDR3 has 12 residues. CDR3 loop: CASRESTDTQYF. The CDR3 DNA follows: TGTGCCAGCAGGGAGAGCACAGATACGCAGTATTTT.

The chain joins TRBV5-5 to TRBJ1-6, with D possibly being TRBD1 (5 bases). The CDR3 is made up of 15 amino acids. Germline CDR1 reads SGHKS; CDR2 reads YYEKEE (reference sequence). Deletions cut 3 bases from V and 7 bases from J, with 14 bases between. CDR3 sequence (DNA): TGTGCCAGCAGCTCTATGTTGGGGACGAATTCACCCCTCCACTTT. Its protein product is CASSSMLGTNSPLHF. Complete variable domain (other parts from reference TRBV5-5 and TRBJ1-6): DAGVTQSPTHLIKTRGQQVTLRCSPISGHKSVSWYQQVLGQGPQFIFQYYEKEERGRGNFPDRFSARQFPNYSSELNVNALLLGDSALYLCASSSMLGTNSPLHFGNGTRLTVT.

This chain's CDR3 is CSARTWTRKSSYEQYF. Written as DNA, the CDR3 is TGCAGTGCTAGGACCTGGACGCGTAAAAGCTCCTACGAGCAGTACTTC. The gene calls are TRBV20-1 and TRBJ2-7; D is ambiguous. CDR1 DFQATT and CDR2 SNEGSKA come from the germline V gene (reference sequence). This CDR3 is 16 amino acids long. Trimming shortened V by 3 bases and J by 0 bases, and 18 bases separated the two germline ends.

A few counts support this clonotype. V usage is TRBV12-3 or TRBV12-4 and J usage is TRBJ2-1, with D possibly TRBD1 on 6 matching bases. The V end lost 5 bases, the J end lost 1 base, and 18 bases lay between the germline ends. This CDR3 spans 17 amino acids. The CDR3 DNA is TGTGCCAGCAGTCGGACAGCCACCATCCCTTCCTACAATGAGCAGTTCTTC. Translation gives CASSRTATIPSYNEQFF.

The chain joins TRBV3-1 to TRBJ2-3, with 7 nucleotides matching TRBD2. The V segment lost 4 bases and the J segment 3 bases; nucleotides outside the gene matches: 7. The CDR3 runs 15 residues. Looked up from germline, CDR1 is LGHDT and CDR2 is YNNKEL (reference sequence). CDR3 nucleotides: TGTGCCAGCAGCCTCAAGCGGGGAACGACAGATACGCAGTATTTT. Its protein is CASSLKRGTTDTQYF.

The chain uses TRBV20-1 and TRBJ2-3, with 11 bases identical to TRBD2. The CDR3 is 13 amino acids. The junction had 5 bases not matched to a gene; V was cut back by 7 bases and J by 5 bases. Per the germline V gene, CDR1 is DFQATT and CDR2 is SNEGSKA (reference sequence). CDR3 sequence: CSGSGTSGDTQYF. CDR3 DNA sequence: TGCAGTGGATCCGGGACTAGCGGAGATACGCAGTATTTT.

V is TRBV30 and J is TRBJ1-1, with 7 bases matching TRBD1. The CDR3 is made up of 14 amino acids. V gave up 0 bases and J gave up 1 base; unmatched junction bases: 2. Germline assignment: CDR1 GTSNPN and CDR2 SVGIG (reference sequence). The chain's CDR3 is CAWSVGQRNTEAFF. The CDR3 coding sequence is TGTGCCTGGAGTGTGGGACAGCGGAACACTGAAGCTTTCTTT.

The chain uses TRBV12-3 or TRBV12-4 and TRBJ2-3, with D possibly called TRBD1 or TRBD2 (5 bases each). The CDR3 is made up of 11 amino acids. V was cut by 8 bases and J by 11 bases, with 14 bases left in between. This chain's CDR3 is CASWERQQQYF. As DNA, the CDR3 is TGTGCCAGCTGGGAGAGACAGCAGCAGTATTTT.